This T cell receptor (beta chain) was documented in a study of blood T cells in healthy people across ages (dated by TCRdb to the mid-2010s). Study-wide context: In model experiments, roughly one uniquely barcoded TCR beta cDNA molecule per two T cells was captured by template switching. The study measured age-related changes in TCR beta repertoire diversity using deep sequencing normalized with unique cDNA molecular identifiers. Donors were grouped into four age groups: young (average 16 years), middle-aged (39), aged (over 55) and long-lived (around 80). To avoid experimental bias, donors of different ages were distributed randomly across sequencing lanes. Using the same blood draw, the study looked at two additional independent replicas of 1 million unique cDNA reads for two donors, one aged 18 to 29 and the other aged 80 or older. On the study overall, not on this receptor specifically: Observed TCR beta diversity per million T cells fell roughly linearly with age, and a significant reduction was already apparent by age about 38. Observed TCR beta diversity correlated strongly with the percentage of naive T cells measured by flow cytometry. Estimates of total diversity from one million sequenced T cells were regarded as lower bounds and underestimates. The CMV infection status of donors was not known, potentially confounding age-related changes in expanded clonotypes. The long-lived group showed more naive CD4+ T cells, fewer expanded clones and increased TCR diversity than the aged group, suggesting age selection. Because profiling used bulk unsorted PBMCs, naive and antigen-experienced compartments could not be compared conclusively.

The germline V end is reduced by 7 bases and the J end by 3 bases; junction bases left unmatched: 12. The cysteine opens and the phenylalanine closes a CDR3 of 15 amino acids. Here the CDR3 DNA is all that survives: 45 bases in frame from base 1. The germline V gene yields SQVTM for CDR1 and ANQGSEA for CDR2. A remark on this clonotype: The antigen it recognizes is unknown. Per-base qualities were not stored, and no clone one base away is much larger.

The library was built by means of 5' RACE. Sequenced on an Illumina HiSeq 2500. A second PCR of about 6 to 11 cycles was performed with a sample-barcoded 5' primer and a J-beta primer mix. A unique molecular identifier was introduced onto each TCR beta cDNA molecule by a template-switch 5' adaptor carrying 12 random nucleotides. Each sample yielded at least 2.5 million CDR3-containing paired-end reads. First-strand cDNA was synthesized from all RNA with the Mint cDNA synthesis kit, primed by a TRBC-specific oligonucleotide. After uracil-DNA glycosylase treatment, a first 18-cycle PCR used universal primers M1SS and BC2_uni_R on all cDNA. The authors' analysis ran thus. For normalization, 1 million high-quality reads, each with a distinct molecular identifier, were randomly selected from each sample. Instead of being binned into consensus sequences, reads that shared molecular identifiers were thrown out. MiTCR, with a Q25 quality threshold and the strictest error-elimination algorithm, was used for CDR3 identification, clonotype clustering and error correction. A nonparametric unseen species model using Euler transformation provided a lower-bound estimate of total TCR beta diversity. In-frame beta chains were kept once TCRdb had trimmed the public reads at Q25 with fastp and called clones with MiXCR. Rows with a matching CDR3 protein are joined into one entry that keeps the most common DNA and genes. The V and J calls were determined by TCRdb, not by the authors. This sample has just under 750,000 distinct CDR3 sequences in its table, and about 20% of those were observed once. Of the sample, roughly 22% falls within the top ten clones.

The donors were a few dozen Caucasian individuals from Russia, aged roughly 6 to 100 years, who were systemically healthy. Each donor gave roughly 9 milliliters of peripheral blood, drawn into EDTA-treated Vacutainer tubes. Ficoll-Paque density-gradient centrifugation was used to isolate PBMCs, with at least 7 million per sample. Total RNA was extracted from PBMCs with Trizol reagent, with at least 6 micrograms obtained per sample. For every donor, an aliquot of PBMCs went through flow cytometry to measure the percentages of naive CD45RAhigh/CD27high T cells. The source of this sequence is a man between 65 and 79 years old in good health. The sequenced sample was blood. This chain is built from TRBV29-1 and TRBJ2-3, and TRBD1 matches 8 of the central bases. The CDR3 reads CSALKDRAMTDTQYF. The bases are TGCAGCGCCCTTAAGGACAGGGCCATGACAGATACGCAGTATTTT.